The 6 T cell receptor beta chains below come from one sample, sequenced in a study of monozygotic twins with cystic fibrosis. Here immunoSEQ multiplex PCR was the method, and the copy in TCRdb shows in-frame clones only, minus some. The sample lists about 36,000 clones; about 87% were seen once. Sequencing was done on a sample of blood. Source of these receptors: a girl aged 2-10 years with cystic fibrosis.

The chain carries TRBV5-1 and TRBJ2-7, with unresolved D. The CDR3 length is 14 residues. Germline V gene data show CDR1 as SGHRS and CDR2 as YFSETQ. The V gene lost 3 bases and the J gene lost 1 base, with 11 bases spanning the gap. In nucleotides, the CDR3 is TGCGCCAGCAGCTCCCTAGGTGTTTCCTACGAGCAGTACTTC. Translating gives CASSSLGVSYEQYF.

The chain links TRBV4-2 to TRBJ2-3; 8 bases line up with TRBD2. V lost 0 bases and J lost 3; bases outside the gene matches: 14. CDR1 is LGHNA and CDR2 is YNFKEQ in the germline V gene. This CDR3 has 19 residues. CDR3 bases: TGTGCCAGCAGCCAAGATCAAACTAGCGGAAGACTGACAACAGATACGCAGTATTTT. Translated, it gives CASSQDQTSGRLTTDTQYF.

This clone was observed a few times. The rearrangement uses TRBV10-1 and TRBJ2-7, with D possibly matching TRBD2 (6 bases). Deletions cut 5 bases from V and 1 base from J, with 15 bases between. The CDR3 has 15 residues. Germline assignment: CDR1 WNHNN and CDR2 SYGVQD (reference sequence). The DNA for the CDR3 is TGCGCCAGCAGTAAGACTTCAGGGACTTCCTACGAGCAGTACTTC. Translation: CASSKTSGTSYEQYF.

J is TRBJ1-2 and V is TRBV5-6; no definite D call. Germline CDR1 and CDR2: SGHDT and YYEEEE. This CDR3 has 13 amino acids. V dropped 6 bases and J dropped 3 bases, with 12 bases sitting between them. The DNA of the CDR3 is TGTGCCAGCAAAAGGGAGGGTTACTATGGCTACACCTTC. Its protein product is CASKREGYYGYTF.

This sequence joins TRBV5-4 and TRBJ1-1; TRBD1 aligns across 10 bases. Trimming removed 3 bases from V and 7 bases from J; junction bases left unmatched: 6. The CDR3 length is 14 residues. Looked up from germline, CDR1 is SGHNT and CDR2 is YYREEE (reference sequence). The CDR3 here is CASSSGQGVNEAFF. CDR3 nucleotide sequence: TGTGCCAGCAGCTCCGGACAGGGGGTAAATGAAGCTTTCTTT.

This rearrangement joins TRBV4-3 to TRBJ2-1, with TRBD1 matching 7 bases. The V segment lost 0 bases and the J segment 3 bases; nucleotides outside the gene matches: 2. Germline CDR1 reads LGHNA; CDR2 reads YSLEER. The CDR3 is 15 amino acids. CDR3 bases: TGCGCCAGCAGCCAAGAGACAGGGCGCTACAATGAGCAGTTCTTC. Its protein product is CASSQETGRYNEQFF.